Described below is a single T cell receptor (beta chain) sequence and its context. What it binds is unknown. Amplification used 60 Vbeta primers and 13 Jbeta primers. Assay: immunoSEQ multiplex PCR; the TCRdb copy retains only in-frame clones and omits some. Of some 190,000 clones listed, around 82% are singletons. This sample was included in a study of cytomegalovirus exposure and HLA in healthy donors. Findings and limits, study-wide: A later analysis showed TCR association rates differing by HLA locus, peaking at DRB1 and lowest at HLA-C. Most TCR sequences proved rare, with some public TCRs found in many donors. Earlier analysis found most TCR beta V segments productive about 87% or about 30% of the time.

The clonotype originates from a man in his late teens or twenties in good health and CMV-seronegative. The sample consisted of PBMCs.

The CDR3 region is CASSGRSGNTIYF. CDR3 bases: TGTGCCAGCAGTGGGAGATCTGGAAACACCATATATTTT. V gene TRBV2 combines with J gene TRBJ1-3; D remains ambiguous. The CDR3 totals 13 residues. Germline V gives CDR1 SNHLY, CDR2 FYNNEI. V lost 4 bases and J lost 1, with 5 bases in between.